The 26 T cell receptor beta chains below were found in one sample sequenced in a study of control samples from healthy donors and cancer patients. Sequencing was performed with immunoSEQ multiplex PCR; in TCRdb, only in-frame clones are kept and a portion is missing. The sample records roughly 400,000 clones, 75% to 95% being singletons. What was sequenced was PBMCs. Receptors originate from a man in his forties with head and neck cancer.

The chain recombines TRBV21-1 with TRBJ1-6. TRBV21-1 is marked as a pseudogene. The CDR3 spans 17 residues. The CDR3, as DNA: TGTGCCAGCGGCCGGGACGTCCTTAGCTCCTATAATTCACCCCTCCACTTT. Protein product: CASGRDVLSSYNSPLHF.

The CDR3, as DNA: TGTGCCACTTCCCCAGGGGGGCTCTCCTCTGGAAACACCATATATTTT. This gives the protein CATSPGGLSSGNTIYF. The V gene is TRBV2, the J gene TRBJ1-3; TRBD1 agrees at 7 bases. V was pared by 10 bases and J by 0 bases, with 12 bases of the junction left unmatched. The CDR3 is 16 residues long. CDR1 is SNHLY and CDR2 is FYNNEI in the germline V gene.

The rearrangement links TRBV11-2 to TRBJ2-2; no firm D call. From germline, CDR1 is SGHAT and CDR2 FQNNGV. The CDR3 totals 14 residues. V gave up 7 bases and J gave up 1 base, with 10 bases separating them. Here the CDR3 DNA reads TGTGCCAGCAACCCCATTCAGAACACCGGGGAGCTGTTTTTT. Translated, it gives CASNPIQNTGELFF.

This rearrangement joins TRBV6-6 to TRBJ1-1, with D perhaps matching TRBD1 (6 bases). Germline lookup yields CDR1 MNHNY and CDR2 SVGAGI (reference sequence). The V end lost 7 bases, the J end lost 6 bases, and 15 bases lay between the germline ends. The CDR3 spans 13 residues. The CDR3 here is CASNEGQPAEAFF. The CDR3 DNA reads TGTGCCAGCAACGAAGGACAGCCCGCTGAAGCTTTCTTT.

The chain's CDR3 is CAWSAGPLGYTF. The CDR3 region has the DNA TGTGCCTGGAGTGCGGGACCTTTGGGCTACACCTTC. J is TRBJ1-2 and V is TRBV30, with TRBD1 as a possible D gene (5 bases). CDR3 length: 12 amino acids. Germline V lookup: CDR1 GTSNPN, CDR2 SVGIG (reference sequence). V lost 1 base, J lost 8 bases, and 11 bases lay in between. Looking up the rest from reference TRBV30 and TRBJ1-2 gives the full variable domain: SQTIHQWPATLVQPVGSPLSLECTVEGTSNPNLYWYRQAAGRGLQLLFYSVGIGQISSEVPQNLSASRPQDRQFILSSKKLLLSDSGFYLCAWSAGPLGYTFGSGTRLTVV.

The CDR3 nucleotides are TGTGCCAGCTCACTGAGGACAGGGGAGGATCAGCCCCAGCATTTT. Translated: CASSLRTGEDQPQHF. The V call is TRBV18, the J call TRBJ1-5; 9 nucleotides align to TRBD1. There are 15 residues in the CDR3. Germline lookup yields CDR1 KGHSH and CDR2 LQKENI. J gave up 5 bases and V 4 bases, and 6 bases lay outside the gene matches.

The chain carries TRBV30 and TRBJ2-1; TRBD2 matches 10 bases. Losses at the gene ends were 2 bases for V and 10 bases for J; bases not matched to a gene: 5. Per germline, CDR1 GTSNPN and CDR2 SVGIG (reference sequence). The CDR3 consists of 13 residues. DNA of the CDR3: TGTGCCTGGAGTTCCGGGACTAGCGAGGAGCAGTTCTTC. It codes for CAWSSGTSEEQFF.

The chain recombines TRBV28 with TRBJ2-1; 7 nucleotides line up with TRBD1. The CDR3 sequence is 16 residues long. The ends lost 7 bases at V and 0 bases at J; junction bases unmatched: 9. CDR1 and CDR2 from the germline V gene are MDHEN and SYDVKM. For the CDR3, the DNA is TGTGCCAGCACTGACAGGGTGGGCTCCTCCTACAATGAGCAGTTCTTC. The encoded protein is CASTDRVGSSYNEQFF.

CDR3: CASSLATGEDYGYTF. The DNA for the CDR3 is TGTGCCAGCAGCTTGGCGACAGGGGAAGACTATGGCTACACCTTC. The chain uses TRBV5-4 and TRBJ1-2; 8 nucleotides match TRBD1. Trimming at V came to 0 bases and at J to 3 bases, leaving 4 bases not matched to a gene. The germline V gene has CDR1 SGHNT and CDR2 YYREEE (reference sequence). The CDR3 extends over 15 amino acids. Supplemented by reference TRBV5-4 and TRBJ1-2, the full variable domain reads ETGVTQSPTHLIKTRGQQVTLRCSSQSGHNTVSWYQQALGQGPQFIFQYYREEENGRGNFPPRFSGLQFPNYSSELNVNALELDDSALYLCASSLATGEDYGYTFGSGTRLTVV.

The CDR3 protein is CAWHGRGLGNTIYF. CDR3 DNA: TGTGCCTGGCACGGGCGGGGCTTGGGAAACACCATATATTTT. The rearrangement links TRBV30 to TRBJ1-3; D is perhaps TRBD1 (5 bases). V lost 5 bases, J lost 4 bases, and 15 bases lay in between. The CDR3 extends over 14 amino acids. The germline CDR1 and CDR2 sequences are GTSNPN and SVGIG (reference sequence). The complete variable domain, with remaining parts taken from reference TRBV30 and TRBJ1-3, reads SQTIHQWPATLVQPVGSPLSLECTVEGTSNPNLYWYRQAAGRGLQLLFYSVGIGQISSEVPQNLSASRPQDRQFILSSKKLLLSDSGFYLCAWHGRGLGNTIYFGEGSWLTVV.

V usage is TRBV2 and J usage is TRBJ1-2; 7 nucleotides agree with TRBD1. CDR3 length: 12 amino acids. Trimming at V came to 8 bases and at J to 3 bases, leaving 3 bases not matched to a gene. Per germline, CDR1 SNHLY and CDR2 FYNNEI. The CDR3 DNA sequence: TGTGCCAGCGGGACAGAATACTATGGCTACACCTTC. Its protein is CASGTEYYGYTF.

This rearrangement joins TRBV27 to TRBJ2-7; 10 bases match TRBD2. The CDR3 covers 17 residues. The germline gives CDR1 MNHEY, CDR2 SMNVEV (reference sequence). V shed 2 bases and J 2 bases; nucleotides not matched to a gene: 9. The CDR3 sequence: CASSLGALAGVTYEQYF. In DNA, the CDR3 is TGTGCCAGCAGTTTAGGGGCTCTAGCGGGAGTTACCTACGAGCAGTACTTC.

This clone has just one count. CDR3 in amino acids: CASSLAEPKPLHF. CDR3 DNA sequence: TGTGCCAGCAGCTTAGCGGAACCGAAACCCCTCCACTTT. The chain employs TRBV7-2 and TRBJ1-6; D not resolved. The germline gives CDR1 SGHTA, CDR2 FQGNSA. Trimming stripped 0 bases from V and 12 bases from J, with 9 bases between. This CDR3 has 13 residues.

The V and J genes are TRBV21-1 and TRBJ2-1. TRBV21-1 is given as a pseudogene. The CDR3 covers 9 residues. CDR3 loop: CASAAEQFF. DNA for the CDR3: TGTGCCAGCGCCGCTGAGCAGTTCTTC.

Comments on this clone: At one end the junction does not follow the germline gene, possibly because of a read error. The J gene is TRBJ2-5, the V gene TRBV6-5, with 9 bases fitting TRBD2. Germline loops: CDR1 MNHEY, CDR2 SVGAGI. The CDR3 loop spans 13 amino acids. CDR3 region: CAIASGTWETRYF. The CDR3 DNA reads as TGTGCCATAGCTAGCGGGACATGGGAGACCCGGTACTTC.

The chain employs TRBV27 and TRBJ1-4, with 7 bases fitting TRBD1. Germline CDR1 reads MNHEY; CDR2 reads SMNVEV (reference sequence). Trimming took 5 bases from V and 9 from J; bases not matched to a gene: 12. The CDR3 loop spans 15 amino acids. CDR3 protein: CASSAQGRSEKKLFF. Written as DNA, the CDR3 is TGTGCCAGCAGTGCACAGGGGCGTAGTGAAAAAAAACTGTTTTTT.

This chain links TRBV27 with TRBJ1-1; D gene uncertain. Per germline, CDR1 MNHEY and CDR2 SMNVEV (reference sequence). V lost 3 bases and J 1 base, leaving 12 bases between the germline ends. The length of the CDR3 is 15 residues. The CDR3 is CASSFVAEGNTEAFF. CDR3 in DNA: TGTGCCAGCAGTTTTGTCGCGGAGGGGAACACTGAAGCTTTCTTT.

The chain couples TRBV6-2 or TRBV6-3 to TRBJ2-3, with D unclear. V lost 2 bases and J 1 base, leaving 7 bases between the germline ends. In germline, CDR1 is MNHEY, CDR2 SVGEGT. CDR3 length: 14 amino acids. The CDR3 nucleotides read TGTGCCAGCAGTTACCGCCGCGGCACAGATACGCAGTATTTT. Its protein is CASSYRRGTDTQYF.

This rearrangement joins TRBV6-5 to TRBJ1-1; perhaps TRBD1 as D (5 bases). Germline CDR1 is MNHEY and CDR2 is SVGAGI. The CDR3 runs to 14 residues. The V and J ends lost 5 bases and 5 bases respectively, with 15 bases between them. The CDR3: CASSLKGLGTEAFF. CDR3 bases: TGTGCCAGCAGTCTCAAGGGGCTCGGGACTGAAGCTTTCTTT.

The CDR3 DNA follows: TGTGCCAGCAGTTTAAGAGGGCATGGAGATCAGCCCCAGCATTTT. This translates into CASSLRGHGDQPQHF. This chain connects TRBV28 to TRBJ1-5; no clear D. Trimming removed 2 bases at V and 5 bases at J, with 13 bases between. Germline V gene lookup returns CDR1 MDHEN and CDR2 SYDVKM. This CDR3 region has 15 residues.

This clone has a single count. The CDR3 protein is CASWEDRVNGYTF. In nucleotides, the CDR3 is TGTGCCAGTTGGGAGGACAGGGTAAACGGCTACACCTTC. This chain links TRBV2 with TRBJ1-2; TRBD1 agrees at 8 bases. The V gene end was trimmed by 9 bases and the J gene end by 8 bases; junction bases not matched to a gene: 11. The CDR3 has 13 amino acids. The germline CDR1 and CDR2 sequences are SNHLY and FYNNEI.

V gene TRBV6-5 combines with J gene TRBJ2-4; a possible D gene is TRBD2 (5 bases). This CDR3 is 14 amino acids long. V was pared by 2 bases and J by 5 bases, with 10 bases between. Looked up from germline, CDR1 is MNHEY and CDR2 is SVGAGI. DNA for the CDR3: TGTGCCAGCAGTTACACTAGGCACCAAAACATTCAGTACTTC. Protein sequence: CASSYTRHQNIQYF.

The rearrangement links TRBV6-5 to TRBJ2-5; TRBD2 aligns across 13 bases. This CDR3 has 13 residues. J lost 6 bases, V lost 10 bases, and 5 bases had no gene match. Germline V gene sequence: CDR1 MNHEY, CDR2 SVGAGI. CDR3 loop: CATAGTSGKTQYF. The CDR3 DNA follows: TGTGCCACCGCCGGGACTAGCGGGAAGACCCAGTACTTC.

The chain carries TRBV11-2 and TRBJ2-2; the D gene could be TRBD1 or TRBD2 (5 bases each). V was shortened by 5 bases and J by 4 bases, with 11 bases between the two germline ends. CDR3 length: 14 residues. Germline V lookup: CDR1 SGHAT, CDR2 FQNNGV. CDR3 nucleotides: TGTGCCAGCAGCCAAGTGAGGGGCACCGGGGAGCTGTTTTTT. Translated, it gives CASSQVRGTGELFF.

This clone showed up just a few times. The rearrangement links TRBV28 to TRBJ1-3; D remains ambiguous. Trimming took off 4 bases at V and 2 bases at J, with 6 bases between the two ends. The CDR3 contains 13 residues. The V gene's germline CDR1 is MDHEN and CDR2 SYDVKM. CDR3 DNA sequence: TGTGCCAGCAGTTCGCCCCCTGGAAACACCATATATTTT. Translation: CASSSPPGNTIYF.

This chain joins TRBV13 and TRBJ2-7, with D possibly being TRBD1 (6 bases). V lost 5 bases to trimming and J lost 2 bases, with 16 bases between them. This CDR3 is 15 amino acids long. Germline assignment: CDR1 PRHDT and CDR2 FYEKMQ (reference sequence). This CDR3 reads CASSPQDRSTYEQYF. The CDR3, as DNA: TGTGCCAGCAGCCCACAGGACAGATCAACCTACGAGCAGTACTTC.